The 15 T cell receptor beta chains given below trace back to one sample, sequenced in a study of post-analysis software for immune sequencing data. The library was made from cDNA and included unique molecular identifiers. From the PCR reads, TCRdb called clonotypes with MiXCR, one entry per CDR3 protein. The sample yields about 770,000 distinct CDR3 sequences, 40% to 55% seen once. These receptors lack a known antigen. Whole-study results and caveats: TRBV5-6, TRBV5-1 and TRBV20-1 were among about 5 TRBV segments more frequent in patients than controls.

Sequencing input: blood. These TCRs come from a girl aged 5-17 years with multiple sclerosis.

The rearrangement links TRBV10-3 to TRBJ1-2; 9 bases fit TRBD1. Germline trimming cut 6 bases from V and 6 bases from J; bases unmatched to any gene: 5. CDR1 ENHRY and CDR2 SYGVKD come from the germline V gene. This CDR3 comprises 13 residues. In nucleotides, the CDR3 is TGTGCCATCAGCACGGGACAGGGCGATGGCTACACCTTC. Its translation is CAISTGQGDGYTF.

This clonotype was seen a few times. The genes are TRBV12-3 or TRBV12-4 and TRBJ2-1; perhaps TRBD1 as D (6 bases). Between the trimmed V and J ends, which lost 2 bases and 1 base, there was a span of 15 bases. There are 17 residues in the CDR3. For the CDR3, the DNA is TGTGCCAGCAGTTTAAGAGGCAGGGGCCTTTCCTACAATGAGCAGTTCTTC. Translating gives CASSLRGRGLSYNEQFF.

The rearrangement links TRBV20-1 to TRBJ2-4; 7 bases map to TRBD2. The germline V gene has CDR1 DFQATT and CDR2 SNEGSKA (reference sequence). CDR3 length: 15 amino acids. After removal of 0 bases from V and 13 bases from J, the junction contained 15 bases not matched to a gene. The CDR3 DNA sequence: TGCAGTGCTAGAGATGCGGGAGTCTCCTACAATGAGCAGTACTTC. Translated, it gives CSARDAGVSYNEQYF.

The chain uses TRBV12-3 or TRBV12-4 and TRBJ1-4; D is possibly TRBD1 (6 bases). V was shortened by 5 bases and J by 3 bases, with 13 bases between the two germline ends. CDR3 length: 15 amino acids. The CDR3: CASSLRTAPNEKLFF. The CDR3 bases are TGTGCCAGCAGTCTAAGGACAGCCCCTAATGAAAAACTGTTTTTT.

The chain has TRBV12-3 or TRBV12-4 and TRBJ1-5; D ambiguous. The CDR3 has 14 residues. V lost 6 bases and J 2 bases, leaving 11 bases between the germline ends. This CDR3 reads CASSLFGGNQPQHF. The CDR3 nucleotides are TGTGCCAGCAGCTTGTTCGGGGGCAATCAGCCCCAGCATTTT.

This clonotype was observed a handful of times. V is TRBV28 and J is TRBJ1-5, with a tentative D call TRBD1 (6 bases). The germline V gene encodes CDR1 MDHEN and CDR2 SYDVKM. Trimming removed 8 bases from V and 0 bases from J, with 8 bases in between. The CDR3 is made up of 13 amino acids. The CDR3 loop is CASEGVSNQPQHF. The DNA of the CDR3 is TGTGCCAGCGAGGGGGTTAGCAATCAGCCCCAGCATTTT.

This clonotype was found a few times. The chain joins TRBV5-1 to TRBJ2-7, with D uncertain. The germline CDR1 and CDR2 sequences are SGHRS and YFSETQ. The CDR3 is made up of 13 amino acids. V shed 4 bases and J shed 2 bases, with 10 bases lying between them. CDR3 sequence reads: CASSPHSTYEQYF. The CDR3 nucleotides read TGCGCCAGCAGCCCCCACAGCACCTACGAGCAGTACTTC.

This clonotype was counted only a few times. The chain joins TRBV5-1 to TRBJ2-7, with D perhaps TRBD1 or TRBD2 (5 bases each). The germline CDR1 and CDR2 sequences are SGHRS and YFSETQ. The CDR3 runs 15 residues. V lost 4 bases and J lost 2, with 16 bases in between. DNA for the CDR3: TGCGCCAGCAGCCCAGTGGGGGTAGGGACCTACGAGCAGTACTTC. It codes for CASSPVGVGTYEQYF.

The rearrangement links TRBV3-1 to TRBJ2-1, with 9 bases aligning to TRBD2. Germline V gene sequence: CDR1 LGHDT, CDR2 YNNKEL (reference sequence). The J segment lost 6 bases and the V segment lost 1 base, leaving 7 bases of the junction unmatched. This CDR3 contains 16 residues. The CDR3 sequence is CASSQGAGGAFNEQFF. In DNA, the CDR3 is TGTGCCAGCAGCCAAGGAGCGGGAGGCGCTTTCAATGAGCAGTTCTTC.

The chain combines TRBV6-5 with TRBJ1-6; D might be TRBD1 (5 bases). V dropped 0 bases and J dropped 0 bases, with 9 bases sitting between them. The CDR3 is made up of 17 amino acids. Per the germline V gene, CDR1 is MNHEY and CDR2 is SVGAGI. CDR3 residues: CASSYSKGSSYNSPLHF. CDR3 nucleotide sequence: TGTGCCAGCAGTTACTCGAAGGGGAGCTCCTATAATTCACCCCTCCACTTT.

This rearrangement joins TRBV27 to TRBJ1-2; 8 nucleotides match TRBD1. Germline V gene data show CDR1 as MNHEY and CDR2 as SMNVEV (reference sequence). Unmatched junction bases numbered 9, after V lost 5 bases and J lost 4 bases. The CDR3 loop spans 15 amino acids. The chain's CDR3 is CASSLGLGTGYGYTF. The CDR3 DNA reads as TGTGCCAGCAGTCTAGGGCTTGGGACAGGCTATGGCTACACCTTC.

This chain joins TRBV20-1 and TRBJ2-7, with TRBD2 identical over 7 bases. CDR1 is DFQATT and CDR2 is SNEGSKA in the germline V gene (reference sequence). There are 13 residues in the CDR3. V gave up 3 bases and J gave up 4 bases; unmatched junction bases: 6. The CDR3, as DNA: TGCAGTGCTAGTTGGACTAGACCTTACGAGCAGTACTTC. Translated: CSASWTRPYEQYF.

The rearrangement links TRBV6-5 to TRBJ2-7; 7 nucleotides agree with TRBD1. The CDR3 has 14 amino acids. Germline trimming cut 8 bases from V and 3 bases from J; bases unmatched to any gene: 10. The germline V gene has CDR1 MNHEY and CDR2 SVGAGI. The CDR3 region has the DNA TGTGCCAGCCGGATAGCCACAGGGGACTACGAGCAGTACTTC. Its translation: CASRIATGDYEQYF.

This chain joins TRBV7-9 and TRBJ2-1; D not resolved. The V gene lost 1 base and the J gene lost 9 bases, with 13 bases spanning the gap. Looked up from germline, CDR1 is SEHNR and CDR2 is FQNEAQ (reference sequence). The CDR3 is 14 amino acids. The CDR3 nucleotides are TGTGCCAGCAGCTTAGTATCAGTGATGGGTGAGCAGTTCTTC. Protein product: CASSLVSVMGEQFF. Using reference TRBV7-9 and TRBJ2-1 for the parts outside the CDR3, the full variable domain is DTGVSQNPRHKITKRGQNVTFRCDPISEHNRLYWYRQTLGQGPEFLTYFQNEAQLEKSRLLSDRFSAERPKGSFSTLEIQRTEQGDSAMYLCASSLVSVMGEQFFGPGTRLTVL.

This sequence joins TRBV2 and TRBJ2-1; no firm D call. The germline gives CDR1 SNHLY, CDR2 FYNNEI. The length of the CDR3 is 11 residues. Trimming shortened V by 4 bases and J by 9 bases, and 7 bases separated the two germline ends. CDR3 DNA: TGTGCCAGCAGTGCCGGTATTGAGCAGTTCTTC. It is translated as CASSAGIEQFF.